One sample yielded the 18 T cell receptor beta chains listed below, sequenced in a study of blood T cells in healthy people across ages. It was with a sample-barcoded 5' primer and a J-beta primer mix that a second PCR of about 6 to 12 cycles was run. TCRdb re-derived calls from the 5' RACE reads in MiXCR, one entry per CDR3 protein. Of roughly 1,500,000 distinct CDR3 sequences in the sample, about 31% were seen once. The specimen sequenced was blood. The source is a woman in her twenties or thirties in good health.

This sequence joins TRBV27 and TRBJ2-5; 11 bases fit TRBD1. The CDR3 runs to 16 residues. V lost 1 base to trimming and J lost 11 bases; unmatched junction nucleotides: 12. Germline V gene data show CDR1 as MNHEY and CDR2 as SMNVEV (reference sequence). This CDR3 reads CASSLWGGQGALEQYF. DNA for the CDR3: TGTGCCAGCAGTTTATGGGGCGGACAGGGGGCGCTTGAGCAGTACTTC.

This sequence joins TRBV7-2 and TRBJ1-6; 8 bases map to TRBD1. CDR3 size: 15 residues. The trim removed 4 bases at V and 7 bases at J, leaving 6 bases unmatched. The germline gives CDR1 SGHTA, CDR2 FQGNSA. The CDR3 loop reads CASSSGGAGNSPLHF. The CDR3, as DNA: TGTGCCAGCAGCTCAGGGGGCGCAGGCAATTCACCCCTCCACTTT.

The rearrangement joins TRBV4-1 to TRBJ2-5; weak D call: TRBD2 (5 bases). Near its end, the DNA agrees better with TRBJ2-1, so the J call may be wrong. Germline CDR1 is MGHRA and CDR2 is YSYEKL. This CDR3 contains 14 residues. The CDR3 DNA follows: TGCGCCAGCAGAGCGGAGGCCAACCAAGAGACCCAGTTCTTC. This codes for CASRAEANQETQFF.

The chain is built from TRBV10-3 and TRBJ1-1; D not certain. The germline V and J ends were trimmed by 3 bases and 1 base, with 3 bases remaining between them. In germline, CDR1 is ENHRY, CDR2 SYGVKD. This CDR3 spans 12 amino acids. DNA of the CDR3: TGTGCCATCAGTGACTCGAACACTGAAGCTTTCTTT. Its protein product is CAISDSNTEAFF.

This clonotype was detected a few times. The V gene is TRBV9, the J gene TRBJ2-3; D not resolved. Trimming took 0 bases from V and 4 from J, leaving 6 bases between them. CDR3 length: 13 amino acids. Germline V lookup: CDR1 SGDLS, CDR2 YYNGEE. CDR3 sequence: CASSVVFPDTQYF. CDR3 coding DNA: TGTGCCAGCAGCGTAGTTTTTCCAGATACGCAGTATTTT.

The rearrangement links TRBV28 to TRBJ2-1; no clear D. V was shortened by 6 bases and J by 5 bases, with 8 bases between the two germline ends. The CDR3 has 12 amino acids. The germline V gene encodes CDR1 MDHEN and CDR2 SYDVKM. The CDR3 protein is CASSPTHNEQFF. CDR3 DNA: TGTGCCAGCAGCCCCACCCACAATGAGCAGTTCTTC.

V usage is TRBV15 and J usage is TRBJ1-2; D is unclear. V gave up 6 bases and J gave up 0 bases, with 11 bases separating them. This CDR3 is built from 14 residues. Germline CDR1 LNHNV, CDR2 YYDKDF (reference sequence). The CDR3 spells CATSLGRSNYGYTF. The CDR3 region has the DNA TGTGCCACCAGTTTAGGACGGTCTAACTATGGCTACACCTTC.

As to this clonotype: At one boundary the junction diverges from the germline segment, which might be a read error. V gene TRBV6-2 or TRBV6-3 combines with J gene TRBJ1-2; D is undetermined. Looked up from germline, CDR1 is MNHEY and CDR2 is SVGEGT. The CDR3 spans 14 residues. The CDR3 nucleotides read TGTGCCAGCAGTCAAACCGCTGGACCCTATGGCCACACCTTC. Encoded protein: CASSQTAGPYGHTF.

The rearrangement joins TRBV6-1 to TRBJ2-5; TRBD2 matches 8 bases. The CDR3 covers 15 residues. Looked up from germline, CDR1 is MNHNS and CDR2 is SASEGT. Trimming at V came to 5 bases and at J to 1 base, leaving 6 bases not matched to a gene. CDR3 nucleotide sequence: TGTGCCAGCAGTAACACCGGGACTAGCCAAGAGACCCAGTACTTC. Its translation: CASSNTGTSQETQYF.

This clonotype was seen repeatedly, ten times or more. The rearrangement uses TRBV4-1 and TRBJ1-2; D is unresolved. With 4 bases removed from V and 3 bases from J, the gap between germline ends came to 6 bases. CDR1 and CDR2 (germline): MGHRA, YSYEKL. The CDR3 covers 12 residues. Here the CDR3 reads CASSPEDYGYTF. The CDR3 DNA reads as TGCGCCAGCAGCCCCGAAGACTATGGCTACACCTTC.

The J gene is TRBJ2-1, the V gene TRBV7-6, with no clear D. This CDR3 is 11 amino acids long. Germline loops: CDR1 SGHVS, CDR2 FNYEAQ. V was cut by 8 bases and J by 10 bases, with 12 bases left in between. The CDR3 DNA sequence: TGTGCCAGCGGGCAAGACGCGGAGCAGTTCTTC. Translated: CASGQDAEQFF. The variable domain in full, completed from reference TRBV7-6 and TRBJ2-1, reads GAGVSQSPRYKVTKRGQDVALRCDPISGHVSLYWYRQALGQGPEFLTYFNYEAQQDKSGLPNDRFSAERPEGSISTLTIQRTEQRDSAMYRCASGQDAEQFFGPGTRLTVL.

The V and J genes are TRBV7-9 and TRBJ2-1; 7 nucleotides agree with TRBD1. CDR3 length equals 15 residues. Germline V CDR1 and CDR2: SEHNR, FQNEAQ (reference sequence). The J segment lost 7 bases and the V segment lost 1 base, leaving 7 bases of the junction unmatched. CDR3 sequence reads: CASSLVGGSMNEQFF. The CDR3 nucleotides are TGTGCCAGCAGCTTAGTAGGGGGCTCGATGAATGAGCAGTTCTTC.

The chain links TRBV27 to TRBJ1-5; D possibly corresponds to TRBD1 (5 bases). Trimming removed 2 bases at V and 7 bases at J, with 12 bases between. The germline V gene encodes CDR1 MNHEY and CDR2 SMNVEV (reference sequence). CDR3 length equals 14 residues. The DNA of the CDR3 is TGTGCCAGCAGTTTAGTCCGGGGCCACCAGCCCCAGCATTTT. Encoded protein: CASSLVRGHQPQHF.

This clonotype was counted between two and nine times. V and J are TRBV20-1 and TRBJ2-1; 12 bases align to TRBD2. J was trimmed by 5 bases and V by 5 bases; bases with no gene match: 10. This CDR3 has 16 amino acids. Germline assignment: CDR1 DFQATT and CDR2 SNEGSKA (reference sequence). This chain's CDR3 is CSAWTSGEAIHNEQFF. As DNA, the CDR3 is TGCAGTGCTTGGACTAGCGGGGAAGCGATCCACAATGAGCAGTTCTTC.

The chain combines TRBV20-1 with TRBJ2-7, with TRBD1 identical over 7 bases. The V segment lost 7 bases and the J segment 5 bases; nucleotides outside the gene matches: 8. Germline V gene lookup returns CDR1 DFQATT and CDR2 SNEGSKA (reference sequence). This CDR3 has 12 residues. The CDR3 sequence: CSEGASTDEQYF. CDR3 DNA sequence: TGCAGTGAGGGGGCTAGTACCGACGAGCAGTACTTC.

V usage is TRBV27 and J usage is TRBJ2-7; TRBD1 might be the D (6 bases). CDR1 is MNHEY, CDR2 SMNVEV, per germline (reference sequence). V was cut by 5 bases and J by 2 bases, with 19 bases left in between. CDR3 length equals 16 residues. CDR3 nucleotides: TGTGCCAGCAGTCCCAGCTCCGGGACACACACCTACGAGCAGTACTTC. This codes for CASSPSSGTHTYEQYF.

The gene calls are TRBV6-5 and TRBJ1-2; unclear D gene. Between the trimmed V and J ends, which lost 2 bases and 7 bases, there was a span of 11 bases. The CDR3 covers 13 residues. Germline lookup yields CDR1 MNHEY and CDR2 SVGAGI. CDR3 sequence (DNA): TGTGCCAGCAGTTACGGGCCAGAAAGTGGCTACACCTTC. Protein sequence: CASSYGPESGYTF.

This chain joins TRBV7-9 and TRBJ1-2, with D possibly being TRBD1 (6 bases). V was shortened by 5 bases and J by 6 bases, with 13 bases between the two germline ends. The CDR3 extends over 13 amino acids. The germline V gene encodes CDR1 SEHNR and CDR2 FQNEAQ (reference sequence). The CDR3 region is CASSHLQGDGYTF. CDR3 in DNA: TGTGCCAGCAGCCACCTACAGGGAGATGGCTACACCTTC.